The T cell receptor beta chain described here comes from a study of blood T cell repertoires in COVID-19. Germline V gene sequence: CDR1 SGHRS, CDR2 YFSETQ. Trimming left V 2 bases short and J 4 bases short, with 12 bases between. This CDR3 has 14 residues. In the source study's methods: For nucleated cells, counts were estimated from reference gene primer amplification. The table came from immunoSEQ multiplex PCR; TCRdb's copy has only in-frame clones and leaves some out. That table is the source of V, J and clone size, and D and trimming were worked out from the DNA. The repertoire consists of roughly 150,000 clones, with around nine tenths occurring once and the leading ten covering less than 3%.

The sequence derives from a woman over 75 with COVID-19, enrolled during active disease. Sequenced: peripheral blood. V gene TRBV5-1 combines with J gene TRBJ1-2; D perhaps matches TRBD1 (6 bases). CDR3: CASSLQGMAYGYTF. CDR3 in DNA: TGCGCCAGCAGCTTACAGGGAATGGCCTATGGCTACACCTTC.